Shown below are 32 T cell receptor beta chains from a single sample sequenced in a study of T-cell reconstitution after alpha-beta-depleted transplantation in children (dated by TCRdb to 2016 to 2018). Library prep was done by PCR. The listed sequencing device is Illumina HiSeq 2500. TCR library preparation used molecular barcoding, with unique molecular identifiers applied to normalize quantification of the TCRbeta repertoire. TCRdb cleaned the public reads at Q25 with fastp, built clones with MiXCR and kept in-frame beta chains. Each entry is one CDR3 protein sequence, shown with its most common DNA and genes. The sample table contains about 500,000 distinct CDR3 sequences; only one count was recorded for about 31% of them. Less than 2.5% of the sample comes from the top ten. Specimen: PBMCs from the stem cell graft donor, collected from the stem cell graft. The receptors come from a human donor who donated a stem cell graft to a child with aplastic anemia.

This clonotype appeared a few times. This sequence joins TRBV12-3 or TRBV12-4 and TRBJ2-1; 7 positions agree with TRBD2. This CDR3 comprises 14 residues. V was pared by 7 bases and J by 0 bases, with 3 bases of the junction left unmatched. The CDR3 loop reads CASTPGGSYNEQFF. CDR3 DNA: TGTGCCAGCACCCCGGGGGGCTCCTACAATGAGCAGTTCTTC.

This chain links TRBV5-5 with TRBJ2-7; D perhaps matches TRBD1 (7 bases). The germline gives CDR1 SGHKS, CDR2 YYEKEE (reference sequence). V was shortened by 3 bases and J by 6 bases, with 16 bases between the two germline ends. This CDR3 contains 14 residues. This CDR3 reads CASSSQTQGGEQYV. Written as DNA, the CDR3 is TGTGCCAGCAGCTCCCAAACCCAGGGGGGCGAGCAGTACGTC.

The chain is built from TRBV9 and TRBJ2-7; D possibly corresponds to TRBD2 (7 bases). The CDR3 contains 15 residues. Germline V gene lookup returns CDR1 SGDLS and CDR2 YYNGEE. V was clipped by 4 bases and J by 4 bases, with 18 bases between them. This chain's CDR3 is CASSPSAGAGYEQYF. CDR3 nucleotides: TGTGCCAGCAGCCCATCCGCGGGGGCCGGTTACGAGCAGTACTTC.

The chain couples TRBV20-1 to TRBJ1-5, with 8 bases fitting TRBD1. This CDR3 has 16 residues. J lost 6 bases, V lost 3 bases, and 13 bases had no gene match. Germline CDR1 and CDR2: DFQATT and SNEGSKA (reference sequence). CDR3 in amino acids: CSARAQDRVNGQPQHF. The CDR3 region has the DNA TGCAGTGCTAGGGCCCAGGACAGGGTCAATGGTCAGCCCCAGCATTTT.

The V gene is TRBV5-4, the J gene TRBJ2-7; D not certain. Germline lookup yields CDR1 SGHNT and CDR2 YYREEE (reference sequence). V was cut by 4 bases and J by 5 bases, with 13 bases left in between. This CDR3 contains 13 residues. CDR3 region: CASSPSPLHEQYF. As DNA, the CDR3 is TGTGCCAGCAGCCCGTCTCCCCTGCACGAGCAGTACTTC.

In DNA, the CDR3 is TGTGCCAGTATGACACCCCTGGGCAATGAGCAGTTCTTC. Translated, it gives CASMTPLGNEQFF. V gene TRBV19 combines with J gene TRBJ2-1; D is uncertain. The CDR3 contains 13 residues. V was clipped by 7 bases and J by 6 bases, with 13 bases between them. Germline-derived CDR1 and CDR2 are LNHDA and SQIVND (reference sequence).

The chain combines TRBV12-3 or TRBV12-4 with TRBJ2-1, with D unresolved. The CDR3 has 16 residues. V lost 2 bases to trimming and J lost 9 bases, with 20 bases between them. The DNA of the CDR3 is TGTGCCAGCAGTTTACTCCCGACCAAGGGTATGGGTGAGCAGTTCTTC. It specifies CASSLLPTKGMGEQFF.

This clonotype was observed a handful of times. This chain links TRBV29-1 with TRBJ1-1; no firm D call. This CDR3 has 12 residues. Germline loops: CDR1 SQVTM, CDR2 ANQGSEA. Trimming pared 5 bases from V and 10 bases from J, leaving 17 bases between. The CDR3 reads CSVSGGFNLAFF. CDR3 in DNA: TGCAGCGTTAGTGGTGGATTTAATTTAGCTTTCTTT.

V is TRBV29-1 and J is TRBJ2-2; D is tentatively TRBD1 or TRBD2 (5 bases each). The germline CDR1 and CDR2 sequences are SQVTM and ANQGSEA. With 2 bases removed from V and 7 bases from J, the gap between germline ends came to 8 bases. This CDR3 is built from 12 residues. The CDR3 loop reads CSVETGGGELFF. In DNA, the CDR3 is TGCAGCGTTGAAACAGGAGGCGGGGAGCTGTTTTTT.

This clonotype turned up a few times. This sequence joins TRBV29-1 and TRBJ2-1; D remains ambiguous. V lost 0 bases to trimming and J lost 10 bases, with 10 bases between them. The CDR3 covers 12 residues. Germline V lookup: CDR1 SQVTM, CDR2 ANQGSEA. The CDR3 reads CSVEERHGEQFF. CDR3 nucleotides: TGCAGCGTTGAAGAGAGACACGGGGAGCAGTTCTTC.

V usage is TRBV12-3 or TRBV12-4 and J usage is TRBJ1-1; 8 bases map to TRBD1. The CDR3 spans 14 residues. The J segment lost 5 bases and the V segment lost 5 bases, leaving 7 bases of the junction unmatched. The CDR3 reads CASSQTDRGTEAFF. The CDR3 nucleotides read TGTGCCAGCAGTCAAACCGACAGGGGTACTGAAGCTTTCTTT.

This rearrangement joins TRBV6-2 or TRBV6-3 to TRBJ1-2, with 8 positions matching TRBD1. V shed 6 bases, J shed 5 bases, and the junction held 11 bases outside the gene matches. The CDR3 consists of 15 residues. CDR1 is MNHEY and CDR2 is SVGEGT in the germline V gene. CDR3 sequence reads: CASRLRGTGTYGYTF. The DNA of the CDR3 is TGTGCCAGCAGACTTCGAGGGACAGGCACTTATGGCTACACCTTC.

The rearrangement links TRBV18 to TRBJ1-4; D remains unclear. Between the trimmed V and J ends, which lost 1 base and 2 bases, there was a span of 8 bases. Germline loops: CDR1 KGHSH, CDR2 LQKENI. The CDR3 is 15 amino acids. CDR3 bases: TGTGCCAGCTCACCACGGAGTGGGACTAATGAAAAACTGTTTTTT. Its translation is CASSPRSGTNEKLFF.

The V gene is TRBV9, the J gene TRBJ2-1; 9 nucleotides line up with TRBD1. The CDR3 contains 16 residues. V trimming: 4 bases; J trimming: 8 bases; junction bases outside the gene matches: 13. Germline V gene lookup returns CDR1 SGDLS and CDR2 YYNGEE. The CDR3 DNA reads TGTGCCAGCAGCACTCGTACAAACAGGGGGCTGGATGAGCAGTTCTTC. Translated, it gives CASSTRTNRGLDEQFF.

V and J are TRBV9 and TRBJ1-1, with D perhaps TRBD1 (5 bases). The length of the CDR3 is 15 residues. Trimming took off 0 bases at V and 1 base at J, with 10 bases between the two ends. Germline CDR1 is SGDLS and CDR2 is YYNGEE. The CDR3 spells CASSVGGSPNTEAFF. Written as DNA, the CDR3 is TGTGCCAGCAGCGTAGGGGGGTCCCCGAACACTGAAGCTTTCTTT.

V usage is TRBV12-3 or TRBV12-4 and J usage is TRBJ1-1; 8 positions match TRBD1. The ends lost 6 bases at V and 0 bases at J; junction bases unmatched: 3. This CDR3 is 14 amino acids long. CDR3 bases: TGTGCCAGCAGAAGACAGGGGCTGAACACTGAAGCTTTCTTT. Translated, it gives CASRRQGLNTEAFF.

This clonotype has at least ten counts. The V gene is TRBV7-2, the J gene TRBJ2-3, with D perhaps TRBD1 or TRBD2 (5 bases each). Germline V lookup: CDR1 SGHTA, CDR2 FQGNSA. The V end lost 4 bases, the J end lost 4 bases, and 15 bases lay between the germline ends. The CDR3 is made up of 15 amino acids. CDR3 region: CASSSTGAAPDTQYF. CDR3 sequence (DNA): TGTGCCAGCAGCTCAACCGGGGCCGCCCCAGATACGCAGTATTTT.

This clonotype appeared a single time. V gene TRBV9 combines with J gene TRBJ2-1; D not resolved. The CDR3 extends over 15 amino acids. The V gene lost 0 bases and the J gene lost 3 bases, with 10 bases spanning the gap. The V gene's germline CDR1 is SGDLS and CDR2 YYNGEE. CDR3 sequence: CASSVAASLYNEQFF. The CDR3 DNA sequence: TGTGCCAGCAGCGTAGCGGCTAGTCTCTACAATGAGCAGTTCTTC.

This clonotype appeared a single time. CDR3 DNA: TGTGCCAGCAGCTTGGCCCCGGAGACCCAAGAGACCCAGTACTTC. Protein: CASSLAPETQETQYF. The V gene is TRBV5-4, the J gene TRBJ2-5; D not resolved. Trimming took 0 bases from V and 1 from J, leaving 10 bases between them. Germline values: CDR1 SGHNT, CDR2 YYREEE (reference sequence). The CDR3 totals 15 residues.

This clonotype has a single count. This chain joins TRBV15 and TRBJ2-5; 7 bases align to TRBD1. The CDR3 spans 15 residues. CDR1 is LNHNV, CDR2 YYDKDF, per germline (reference sequence). The V segment lost 1 base and the J segment 4 bases; nucleotides outside the gene matches: 6. The DNA of the CDR3 is TGTGCCACCAGCAGAGGGAAGGGGGCACGAGAGACCCAGTACTTC. Translating it yields CATSRGKGARETQYF.

The chain carries TRBV27 and TRBJ2-1; tentatively, D is TRBD1 or TRBD2 (5 bases each). V was cut by 4 bases and J by 9 bases, with 16 bases left in between. The germline gives CDR1 MNHEY, CDR2 SMNVEV (reference sequence). The length of the CDR3 is 14 residues. CDR3: CASSSAPRGVEQFF. The CDR3 DNA reads as TGTGCCAGCAGTTCAGCGCCCCGAGGGGTTGAGCAGTTCTTC.

Many counts were recorded for this clonotype. V gene TRBV29-1 combines with J gene TRBJ1-1; TRBD1 might be the D (5 bases). The CDR3 has 11 residues. Germline V gene sequence: CDR1 SQVTM, CDR2 ANQGSEA. The germline V and J ends were trimmed by 6 bases and 1 base, with 6 bases remaining between them. The CDR3 DNA reads TGCAGCGTGGACAAGAACACTGAAGCTTTCTTT. The encoded protein is CSVDKNTEAFF.

This chain connects TRBV29-1 to TRBJ2-3; 8 bases match TRBD2. Trimming cost V 7 bases and J 9 bases; bases outside gene matches: 12. Germline V CDR1 and CDR2: SQVTM, ANQGSEA. The CDR3 runs 13 residues. This chain's CDR3 is CSAAAGAGDTQYF. Here the CDR3 DNA reads TGCAGCGCAGCAGCGGGAGCAGGAGACACGCAGTATTTT.

This rearrangement joins TRBV9 to TRBJ2-1, with D tentatively TRBD1 or TRBD2 (5 bases each). The V and J ends lost 4 bases and 8 bases respectively, with 19 bases between them. CDR3 length: 15 residues. Looked up from germline, CDR1 is SGDLS and CDR2 is YYNGEE. In DNA, the CDR3 is TGTGCCAGCAGCTCCCTCGGGGCCTCTAGGGATGAGCAGTTCTTC. Encoded protein: CASSSLGASRDEQFF. Complete variable domain (other parts from reference TRBV9 and TRBJ2-1): DSGVTQTPKHLITATGQRVTLRCSPRSGDLSVYWYQQSLDQGLQFLIQYYNGEERAKGNILERFSAQQFPDLHSELNLSSLELGDSALYFCASSSLGASRDEQFFGPGTRLTVL.

This clonotype was seen more than once but under ten times. The chain uses TRBV5-4 and TRBJ1-4; 7 nucleotides match TRBD1. The CDR3 consists of 14 residues. Germline values: CDR1 SGHNT, CDR2 YYREEE (reference sequence). J was trimmed by 9 bases and V by 1 base; bases with no gene match: 6. DNA for the CDR3: TGTGCCAGCAGCTTGTCCGGGACAGTCCAAAAACTGTTTTTT. This gives the protein CASSLSGTVQKLFF.

The sample holds a few counts of this clonotype. The chain has TRBV12-3 or TRBV12-4 and TRBJ1-5; D is unclear. The V gene lost 3 bases and the J gene lost 6 bases, with 9 bases spanning the gap. The CDR3 covers 13 residues. CDR3 region: CASSFTGGQPQHF. The DNA of the CDR3 is TGTGCCAGCAGTTTTACCGGAGGTCAGCCCCAGCATTTT.

This clonotype was detected once. The chain recombines TRBV2 with TRBJ2-3; D unclear. This CDR3 spans 14 amino acids. Germline CDR1 is SNHLY and CDR2 is FYNNEI. V was pared by 4 bases and J by 1 base, with 9 bases between. CDR3 nucleotides: TGTGCCAGCAGTGTAAGGCTAGGCACAGATACGCAGTATTTT. This codes for CASSVRLGTDTQYF.

This chain connects TRBV29-1 to TRBJ1-4; D possibly corresponds to TRBD1 (5 bases). This CDR3 spans 19 amino acids. V lost 7 bases and J 0 bases, leaving 27 bases between the germline ends. Germline-derived CDR1 and CDR2 are SQVTM and ANQGSEA. Here the CDR3 reads CSALGEGLLKDATNEKLFF. The CDR3 DNA is TGCAGCGCCCTGGGGGAGGGTCTTCTAAAAGACGCAACTAATGAAAAACTGTTTTTT.

The genes are TRBV29-1 and TRBJ1-1, with 8 nucleotides matching TRBD1. CDR3 length: 18 amino acids. With V trimmed by 4 bases and J by 0 bases, 16 bases remained unmatched. The V gene's germline CDR1 is SQVTM and CDR2 ANQGSEA. The CDR3 loop reads CSVVPSPGQGWMNTEAFF. The CDR3 bases are TGCAGCGTTGTCCCATCTCCCGGACAGGGTTGGATGAACACTGAAGCTTTCTTT.

The chain joins TRBV7-9 to TRBJ1-2; the D is unclear. Germline CDR1 and CDR2: SEHNR and FQNEAQ (reference sequence). This CDR3 region has 13 residues. Trimming cost V 5 bases and J 4 bases, with 11 bases left between them. DNA for the CDR3: TGTGCCAGCAGCCGAGATGTCGGCTATGGCTACACCTTC. It translates to CASSRDVGYGYTF.

This chain uses TRBV20-1 with TRBJ1-5, with D uncertain. With 3 bases removed from V and 0 bases from J, the gap between germline ends came to 15 bases. There are 16 residues in the CDR3. The germline gives CDR1 DFQATT, CDR2 SNEGSKA (reference sequence). The CDR3 protein is CSASPGGVYSNQPQHF. The CDR3 coding sequence is TGCAGTGCTAGTCCCGGCGGGGTTTATAGCAATCAGCCCCAGCATTTT.

This chain connects TRBV28 to TRBJ1-1; 9 bases agree with TRBD1. The germline CDR1 and CDR2 sequences are MDHEN and SYDVKM. The V and J ends lost 4 bases and 1 base, in that order; junction bases with no gene match: 10. This CDR3 is built from 17 residues. CDR3: CASSSQETGQGNTEAFF. CDR3 coding DNA: TGTGCCAGCAGTTCCCAGGAAACGGGACAGGGGAACACTGAAGCTTTCTTT.